The T cell receptor beta chain under discussion was sequenced for a study of blood T cell repertoires in COVID-19. Overall study: Acute and convalescent COVID-19 specimens originated in the United States, Italy and Spain. Sources were T cells, B-cell-depleted T cells, or PBMCs; the material itself was cDNA or gDNA.

Germline V CDR1 and CDR2: SGHRS, YFSETQ. J gave up 5 bases and V 5 bases, and 13 bases lay outside the gene matches. This CDR3 is 15 amino acids long. Recovery among Cohort 3 donors was established by two negative PCRs, clearance, or symptom resolution. In the source study's methods: Amplification from reference gene primers served as the basis for estimated nucleated cell counts. TCRdb keeps only in-frame clones here, not all; method: immunoSEQ multiplex PCR. D and trimming were read from the DNA, whereas the V and J calls and clone size are those reported in that table. The sample yields fewer than 450,000 clones, 90% seen once.

Source material: PBMCs or T cells enriched from blood (not recorded which). This sequence joins TRBV5-1 and TRBJ2-7; the match to TRBD1 covers 7 bases. This TCR was recovered from a man aged 18 to 29 who had recovered from COVID-19. CDR3 loop: CASSPRTGTSNEQYF. CDR3 coding DNA: TGCGCCAGCAGTCCGAGGACAGGTACGTCCAACGAGCAGTACTTC.